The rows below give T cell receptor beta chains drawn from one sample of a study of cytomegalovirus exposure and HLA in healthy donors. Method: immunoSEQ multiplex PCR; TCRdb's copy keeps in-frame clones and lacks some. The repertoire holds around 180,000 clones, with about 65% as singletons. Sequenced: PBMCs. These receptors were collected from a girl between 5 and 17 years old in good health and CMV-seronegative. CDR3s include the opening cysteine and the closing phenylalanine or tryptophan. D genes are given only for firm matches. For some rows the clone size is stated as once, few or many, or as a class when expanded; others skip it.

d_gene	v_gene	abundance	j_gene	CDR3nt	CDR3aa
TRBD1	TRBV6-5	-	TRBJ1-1	TGTGCCAGCAGACCCCACGGGACAGCGAACACTGAAGCTTTCTTT	CASRPHGTANTEAFF
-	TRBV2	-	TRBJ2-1	TGTGCCAGCAGGGAGGGACAGTCCTCCTACAATGAGCAGTTCTTC	CASREGQSSYNEQFF
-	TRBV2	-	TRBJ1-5	TGTGCCAGCACCTGGGGGGAATATAGCAATCAGCCCCAGCATTTT	CASTWGEYSNQPQHF
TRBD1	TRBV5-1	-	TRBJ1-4	TGCGCCAGCAGTCTCCAGGGGACAGGGAATGAAAAACTGTTTTTT	CASSLQGTGNEKLFF
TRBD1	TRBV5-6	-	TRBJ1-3	TGTGCCAGCAGCCTTAACAGGGGGAGTGGAAACACCATATATTTT	CASSLNRGSGNTIYF
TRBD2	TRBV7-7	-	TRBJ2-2	TGTGCCAGCAGCGCGGGACTAGCGGGGGGGTGGACCGGGGAGCTGTTTTTT	CASSAGLAGGWTGELFF
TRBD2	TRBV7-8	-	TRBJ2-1	TGTGCCAGCAGCCCCCATCGGATCACGCGGGGGGGTCAGTTCTTC	CASSPHRITRGGQFF
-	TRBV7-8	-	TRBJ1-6	TGTGCCAGCAGTTCTGACATGACTAATTCACCCCTCCACTTT	CASSSDMTNSPLHF
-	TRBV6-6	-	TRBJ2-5	TGTGCCAGCAGTCCCCGTCTACAGGGACAAGGGGAGACCCAGTACTTC	CASSPRLQGQGETQYF
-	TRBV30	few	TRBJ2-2	TGTGCCTGTCAGATTTCAGTTACCGGGGAGCTGTTTTTT	CACQISVTGELFF
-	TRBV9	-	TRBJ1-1	TGTGCCAGCAGCGTATCAGGGTATCTCCCTGAAGCTTTCTTT	CASSVSGYLPEAFF
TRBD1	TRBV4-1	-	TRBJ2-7	TGCGCCAGCAGCCCCAGGACAGGGTCCGGGCCTAGCTCCTACGAGCAGTACTTC	CASSPRTGSGPSSYEQYF
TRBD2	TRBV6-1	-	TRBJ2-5	TGTGCCACTACGGGGGGAAGAGAGACCCAGTACTTC	CATTGGRETQYF
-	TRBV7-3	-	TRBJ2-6	TGTGCCAGCAGCTTACTGTCCCCTGGGGCCAACGTCCTGACTTTC	CASSLLSPGANVLTF
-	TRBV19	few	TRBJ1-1	TGTGCCAGTAGTAAGACGGGGGACACTGAAGCTTTCTTT	CASSKTGDTEAFF
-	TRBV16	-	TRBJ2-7	TGTGCCAGCAGCCCCCCCGGGAACTACGAGCAGTACTTC	CASSPPGNYEQYF
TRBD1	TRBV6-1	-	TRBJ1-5	TGTGCCAGCAGTGCGATTTCCGGGACAGCAGCGGGTCAGCCCCAGCATTTT	CASSAISGTAAGQPQHF
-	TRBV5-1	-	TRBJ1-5	TGCGCCAGCAGCTTGGGAGCGGACCCCAGCAATCAGCCCCAGCATTTT	CASSLGADPSNQPQHF
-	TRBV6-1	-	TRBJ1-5	TGTGCCAGCAGTCACAGGGACGGGGAGCCCCAGCATTTT	CASSHRDGEPQHF
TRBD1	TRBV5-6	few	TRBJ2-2	TGTGCCAGCAGACGGACAGGGGGCGGCAGCACCGGGGAGCTGTTTTTT	CASRRTGGGSTGELFF
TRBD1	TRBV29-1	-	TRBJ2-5	TGCAGCATGACAGGGGAAGAGACCCAGTACTTC	CSMTGEETQYF
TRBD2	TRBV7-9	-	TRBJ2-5	TGTGCCAGCAGCCCCCGCCTGACTAGCTTGCAAGAGACCCAGTACTTC	CASSPRLTSLQETQYF
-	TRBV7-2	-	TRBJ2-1	TGTGCCATAGGTCGACAGTACAACAATGAGCAGTTCTTC	CAIGRQYNNEQFF
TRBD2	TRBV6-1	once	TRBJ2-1	TGTGCCAGCACCCCCCGGGGGGGTCACTCCAATGAGCAGTTCTTC	CASTPRGGHSNEQFF
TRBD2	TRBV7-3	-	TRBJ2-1	TGTGCCAGCAGCTGGTTAGCGGGGGATAAGCAGTTCTTC	CASSWLAGDKQFF
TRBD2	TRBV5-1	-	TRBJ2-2	TGCGCCAGCAGCTTCGGCGGGGGAGACACCGGGGAGCTGTTTTTT	CASSFGGGDTGELFF
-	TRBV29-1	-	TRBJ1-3	TGCAGCGCCGACTCGGGGGGCTCTGGAAACACCATATATTTT	CSADSGGSGNTIYF
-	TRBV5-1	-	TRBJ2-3	TGCGCCAGCTCGTCAGGGGGCACAGATACGCAGTATTTT	CASSSGGTDTQYF
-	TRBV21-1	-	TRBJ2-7	TGTGCCAGCAATGTCCGCTACGAGCAGTACTTC	CASNVRYEQYF
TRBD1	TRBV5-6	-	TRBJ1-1	TGTGCCAGCAGCTTGGCCACAGGGGGGGACACTGAAGCTTTCTTT	CASSLATGGDTEAFF
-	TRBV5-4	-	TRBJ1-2	TGTGCCAGCAGCCCAGCACAGGGCAAAATCTATGGCTACACCTTC	CASSPAQGKIYGYTF
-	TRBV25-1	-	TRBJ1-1	TGTGCCAGCAGTGAATATCGGGGGGAGGCTGAAGCTTTCTTT	CASSEYRGEAEAFF
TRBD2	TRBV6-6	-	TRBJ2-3	TGTGCCAGCGTTTTAGCGGGGGGGCTCACAGATACGCAGTATTTT	CASVLAGGLTDTQYF
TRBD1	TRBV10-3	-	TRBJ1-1	TGTGCCATCAGCCGGGGACAGGGAAACACTGAAGCTTTCTTT	CAISRGQGNTEAFF
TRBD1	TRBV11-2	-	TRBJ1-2	TGTGCCAGCAGCTTGGGGACAGGGAGTGGAGGCTATGGCTACACCTTC	CASSLGTGSGGYGYTF
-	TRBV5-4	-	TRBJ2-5	TGTGCCAGCAGCTTGCGGGGGGCCCACCAAGAGACCCAGTACTTC	CASSLRGAHQETQYF
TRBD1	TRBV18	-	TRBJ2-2	TGTGCTACTAGGTCCGGGACAGAGAACACCGGGGAGCTGTTTTTT	CATRSGTENTGELFF
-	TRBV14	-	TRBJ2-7	TGTGCCAGCAGCCATCCCTACGCACAGTCAACCTACGAGCAGTACTTC	CASSHPYAQSTYEQYF
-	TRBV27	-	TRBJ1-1	TGTGCCAGCAGGGATAGGGGGGGATGGGCCACTGAAGCTTTCTTT	CASRDRGGWATEAFF
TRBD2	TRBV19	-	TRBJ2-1	TGTGCCAGTATCGATAGCGGGGGAAGCTACAATGAGCAGTTCTTC	CASIDSGGSYNEQFF
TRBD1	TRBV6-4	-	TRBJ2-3	TGTGCCAGCGCGGCCGGGACAGGGCGGGATACGCAGTATTTT	CASAAGTGRDTQYF
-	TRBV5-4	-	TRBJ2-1	TGTGCCAGCAGCTTGCCCGGGGATGAGCAGTTCTTC	CASSLPGDEQFF
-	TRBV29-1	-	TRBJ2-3	TGCAGCGTTGCCGAGTCAGATACGCAGTATTTT	CSVAESDTQYF
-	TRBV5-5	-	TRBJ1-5	TGTGCCAGCAGCCCGGACGGGAGGGGACTTAGCAATCAGCCCCAGCATTTT	CASSPDGRGLSNQPQHF
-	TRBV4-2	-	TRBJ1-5	TGTGCCAGCAGCCAAGATTCCCCCGGGGGGCCGGGTCAGCCCCAGCATTTT	CASSQDSPGGPGQPQHF
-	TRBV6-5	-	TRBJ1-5	TGTGCCAGCAAACCTGGGGGACACAGCAATCAGCCCCAGCATTTT	CASKPGGHSNQPQHF
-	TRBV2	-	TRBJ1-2	TGTGCCAGCAGTGACTGGGAGAGCGGGGGAAGCGGCTACACCTTC	CASSDWESGGSGYTF
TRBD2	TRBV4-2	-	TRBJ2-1	TGTGCCAGCAGCCAGGATGGGGAGGCGGGGGGGATAAATGGGCAGTTCTTC	CASSQDGEAGGINGQFF
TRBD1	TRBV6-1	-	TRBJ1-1	TGTGCCAGCAGCGCAAATCAGGACAGGGGCACTGAAGCTTTCTTT	CASSANQDRGTEAFF
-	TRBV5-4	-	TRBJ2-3	TGTGCCAGCAGCCTAGGACAGCCCACAGATACGCAGTATTTT	CASSLGQPTDTQYF
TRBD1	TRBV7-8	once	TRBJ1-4	TGTGCCAGCAGCTTAGAAGACAGGGTCGAAAAACTGTTTTTT	CASSLEDRVEKLFF
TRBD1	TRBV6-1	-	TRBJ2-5	TGTGCCAGCAAAGAGGGACAGAAAGAGACCCAGTACTTC	CASKEGQKETQYF
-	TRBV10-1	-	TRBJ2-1	TGCGCCAGCAAAAGTGGGACTCCGACCTACAATGAGCAGTTCTTC	CASKSGTPTYNEQFF
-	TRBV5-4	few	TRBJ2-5	TGTGCCAGCAGCTTGGGAGGGAACCAAGAGACCCAGTACTTC	CASSLGGNQETQYF
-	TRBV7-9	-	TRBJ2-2	TGTGCCAGCAGCTTAGCCGTAGGGGTCACCGGGGAGCTGTTTTTT	CASSLAVGVTGELFF
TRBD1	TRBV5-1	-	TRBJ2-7	TGCGCCAGCAGCATAGGACAGGGGGCGAACGAGCAGTACTTC	CASSIGQGANEQYF
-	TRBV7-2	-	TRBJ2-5	TGTGCCAGCAGCCTGAGGAGGGAGACCCAGTACTTC	CASSLRRETQYF
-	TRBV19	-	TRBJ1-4	TGTGCCAGCCTGTCGAGGAGGGGTAATGAAAAACTGTTTTTT	CASLSRRGNEKLFF